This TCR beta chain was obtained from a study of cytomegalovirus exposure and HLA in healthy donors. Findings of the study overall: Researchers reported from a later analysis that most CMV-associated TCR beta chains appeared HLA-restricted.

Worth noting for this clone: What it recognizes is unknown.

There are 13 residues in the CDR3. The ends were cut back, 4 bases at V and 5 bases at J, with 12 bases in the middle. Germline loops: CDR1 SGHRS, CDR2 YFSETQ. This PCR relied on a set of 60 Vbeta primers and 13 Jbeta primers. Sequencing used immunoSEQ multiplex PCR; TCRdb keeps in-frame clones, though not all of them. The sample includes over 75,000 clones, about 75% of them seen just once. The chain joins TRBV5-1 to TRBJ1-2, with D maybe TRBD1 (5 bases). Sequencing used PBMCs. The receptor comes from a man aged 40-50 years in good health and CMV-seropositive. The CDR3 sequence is CASSIDSEYGYTF. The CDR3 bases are TGCGCCAGCAGCATCGACAGTGAGTATGGCTACACCTTC.